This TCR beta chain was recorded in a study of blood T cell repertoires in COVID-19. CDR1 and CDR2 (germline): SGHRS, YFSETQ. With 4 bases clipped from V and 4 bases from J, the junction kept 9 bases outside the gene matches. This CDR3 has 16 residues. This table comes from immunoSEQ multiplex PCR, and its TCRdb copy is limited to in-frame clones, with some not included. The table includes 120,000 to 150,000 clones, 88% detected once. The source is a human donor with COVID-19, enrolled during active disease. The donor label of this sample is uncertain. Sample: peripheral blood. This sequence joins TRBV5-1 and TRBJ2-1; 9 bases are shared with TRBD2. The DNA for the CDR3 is TGCGCCAGCAGCCCGGGTACTAGCGGGTTATACAATGAGCAGTTCTTC. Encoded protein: CASSPGTSGLYNEQFF. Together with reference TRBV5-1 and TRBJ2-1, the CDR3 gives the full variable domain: KAGVTQTPRYLIKTRGQQVTLSCSPISGHRSVSWYQQTPGQGLQFLFEYFSETQRNKGNFPGRFSGRQFSNSRSEMNVSTLELGDSALYLCASSPGTSGLYNEQFFGPGTRLTVL.